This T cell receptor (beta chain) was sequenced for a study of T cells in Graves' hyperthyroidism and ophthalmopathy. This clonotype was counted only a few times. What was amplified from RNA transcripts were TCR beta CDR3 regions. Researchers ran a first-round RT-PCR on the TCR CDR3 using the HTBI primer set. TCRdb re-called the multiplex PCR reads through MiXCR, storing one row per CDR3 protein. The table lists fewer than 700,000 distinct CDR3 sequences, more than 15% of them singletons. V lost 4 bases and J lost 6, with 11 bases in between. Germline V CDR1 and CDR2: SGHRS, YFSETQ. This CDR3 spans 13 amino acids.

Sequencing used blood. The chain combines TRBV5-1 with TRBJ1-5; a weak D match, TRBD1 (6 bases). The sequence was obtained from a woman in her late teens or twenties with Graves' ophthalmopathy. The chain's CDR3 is CASSPGGAQPQHF. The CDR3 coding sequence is TGCGCCAGCAGCCCGGGGGGGGCTCAGCCCCAGCATTTT.